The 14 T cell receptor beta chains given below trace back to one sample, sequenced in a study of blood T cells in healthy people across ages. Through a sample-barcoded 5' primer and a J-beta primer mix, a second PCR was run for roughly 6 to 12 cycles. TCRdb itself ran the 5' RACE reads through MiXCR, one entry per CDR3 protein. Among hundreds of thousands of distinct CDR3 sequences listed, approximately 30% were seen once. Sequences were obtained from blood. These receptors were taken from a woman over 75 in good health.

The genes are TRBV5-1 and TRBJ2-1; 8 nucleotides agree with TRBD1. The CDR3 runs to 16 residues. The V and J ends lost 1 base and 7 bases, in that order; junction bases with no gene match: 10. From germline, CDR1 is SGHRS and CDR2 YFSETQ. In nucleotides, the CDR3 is TGCGCCAGCAGCTTGAGGTGGCAGGGGGCGAAAAATGAGCAGTTCTTC. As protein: CASSLRWQGAKNEQFF.

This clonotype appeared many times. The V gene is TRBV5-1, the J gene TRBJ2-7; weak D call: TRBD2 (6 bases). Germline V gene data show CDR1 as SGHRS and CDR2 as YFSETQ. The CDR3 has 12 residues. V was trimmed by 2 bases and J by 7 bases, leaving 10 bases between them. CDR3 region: CASSFSAGEQYF. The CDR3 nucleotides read TGCGCCAGCAGCTTCTCGGCGGGAGAGCAGTACTTC. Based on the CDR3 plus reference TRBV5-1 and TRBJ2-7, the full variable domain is KAGVTQTPRYLIKTRGQQVTLSCSPISGHRSVSWYQQTPGQGLQFLFEYFSETQRNKGNFPGRFSGRQFSNSRSEMNVSTLELGDSALYLCASSFSAGEQYFGPGTRLTVT.

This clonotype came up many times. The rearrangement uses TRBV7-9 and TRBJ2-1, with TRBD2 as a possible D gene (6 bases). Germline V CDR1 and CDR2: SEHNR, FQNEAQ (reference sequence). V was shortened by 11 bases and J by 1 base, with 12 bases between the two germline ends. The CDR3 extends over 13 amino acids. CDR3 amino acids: CALSGQSYNEQFF. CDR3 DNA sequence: TGTGCCCTTAGCGGACAATCCTACAATGAGCAGTTCTTC.

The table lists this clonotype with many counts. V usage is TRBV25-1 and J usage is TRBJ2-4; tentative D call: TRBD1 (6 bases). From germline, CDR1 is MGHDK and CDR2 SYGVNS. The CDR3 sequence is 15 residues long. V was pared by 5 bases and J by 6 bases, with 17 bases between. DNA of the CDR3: TGTGCCAGCAGTAATACCGGGACACCCCCAAACATTCAGTACTTC. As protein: CASSNTGTPPNIQYF.

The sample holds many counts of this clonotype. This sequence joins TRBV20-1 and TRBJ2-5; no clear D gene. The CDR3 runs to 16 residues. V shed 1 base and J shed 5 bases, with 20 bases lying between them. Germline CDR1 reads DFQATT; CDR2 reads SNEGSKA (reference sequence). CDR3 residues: CSARALTGQFAETQYF. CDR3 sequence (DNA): TGCAGTGCTAGAGCTCTCACGGGTCAGTTCGCGGAGACCCAGTACTTC.

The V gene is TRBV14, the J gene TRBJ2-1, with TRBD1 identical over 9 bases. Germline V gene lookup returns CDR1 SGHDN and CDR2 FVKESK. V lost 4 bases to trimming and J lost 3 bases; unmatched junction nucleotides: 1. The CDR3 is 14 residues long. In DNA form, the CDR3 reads TGTGCCAGCAGCCGACAGGGGGTCTACAATGAGCAGTTCTTC. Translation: CASSRQGVYNEQFF.

The CDR3 DNA is TGTGCCAGCAGCTTGTTGGGGCCGGGACAGGGGAATGAAAAACTGTTTTTT. Its protein is CASSLLGPGQGNEKLFF. The rearrangement joins TRBV5-6 to TRBJ1-4; 10 nucleotides line up with TRBD1. Losses at the gene ends were 1 base for V and 5 bases for J; bases not matched to a gene: 8. The length of the CDR3 is 17 residues. Germline-derived CDR1 and CDR2 are SGHDT and YYEEEE.

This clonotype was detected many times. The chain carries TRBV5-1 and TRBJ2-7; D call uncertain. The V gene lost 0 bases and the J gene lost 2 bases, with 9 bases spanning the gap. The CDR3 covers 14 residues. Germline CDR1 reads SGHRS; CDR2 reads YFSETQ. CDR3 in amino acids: CASSLGVDTYEQYF. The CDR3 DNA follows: TGCGCCAGCAGCTTGGGCGTCGATACCTACGAGCAGTACTTC.

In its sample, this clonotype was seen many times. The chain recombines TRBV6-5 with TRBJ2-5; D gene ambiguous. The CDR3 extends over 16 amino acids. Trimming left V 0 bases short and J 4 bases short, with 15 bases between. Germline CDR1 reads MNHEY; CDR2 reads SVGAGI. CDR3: CASSYSSPPDGETQYF. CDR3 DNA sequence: TGTGCCAGCAGTTACTCCTCGCCCCCGGACGGAGAGACCCAGTACTTC.

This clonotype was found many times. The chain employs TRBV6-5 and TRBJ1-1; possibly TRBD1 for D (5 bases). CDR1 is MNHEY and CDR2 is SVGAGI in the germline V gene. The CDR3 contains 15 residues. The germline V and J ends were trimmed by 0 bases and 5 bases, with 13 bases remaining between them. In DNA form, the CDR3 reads TGTGCCAGCAGTTACTCAGGAAGGGGCAGGACTGAAGCTTTCTTT. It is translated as CASSYSGRGRTEAFF.

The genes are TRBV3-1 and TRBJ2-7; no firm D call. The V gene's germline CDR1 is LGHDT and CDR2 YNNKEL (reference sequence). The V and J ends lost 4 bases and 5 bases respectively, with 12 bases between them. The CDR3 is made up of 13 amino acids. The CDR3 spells CASSPMGWNEQYF. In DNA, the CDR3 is TGTGCCAGCAGCCCTATGGGGTGGAACGAGCAGTACTTC.

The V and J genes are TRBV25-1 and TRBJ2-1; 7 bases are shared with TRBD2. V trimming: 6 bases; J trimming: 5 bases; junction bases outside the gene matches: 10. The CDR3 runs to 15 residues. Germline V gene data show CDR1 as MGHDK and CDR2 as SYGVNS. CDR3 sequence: CASSAKTSADNEQFF. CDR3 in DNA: TGTGCCAGCAGCGCAAAAACTAGCGCGGACAATGAGCAGTTCTTC.

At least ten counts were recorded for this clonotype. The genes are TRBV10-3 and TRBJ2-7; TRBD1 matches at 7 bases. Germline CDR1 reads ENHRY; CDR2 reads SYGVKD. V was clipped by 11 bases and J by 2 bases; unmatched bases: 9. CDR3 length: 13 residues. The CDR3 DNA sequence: TGTGCCGTCCAACAGGGGACAACCTACGAGCAGTACTTC. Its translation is CAVQQGTTYEQYF.

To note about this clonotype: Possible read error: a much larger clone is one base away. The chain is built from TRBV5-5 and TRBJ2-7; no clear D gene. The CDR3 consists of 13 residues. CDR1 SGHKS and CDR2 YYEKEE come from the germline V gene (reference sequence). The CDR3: CANSLGPRDEQYF. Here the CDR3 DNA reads TGTGCCAACAGCCTCGGCCCCCGAGATGAGCAGTACTTC.